This entry is about one T cell receptor beta chain. This specimen belongs to a study of cytomegalovirus exposure and HLA in healthy donors. Across the whole study: Sequencing of around 200 million T cells in an earlier analysis found 95 million to 120 million unique TCR beta sequences.

The PCR employed 60 Vbeta primers together with 13 Jbeta primers. Assay used: immunoSEQ multiplex PCR; TCRdb lists only in-frame clones, some missing. The sample carries under 70,000 clones, approximately 84% recorded once. The trim removed 4 bases at V and 1 base at J, leaving 6 bases unmatched. This CDR3 has 16 residues. CDR1 and CDR2 from the germline V gene are LGHNA and YNFKEQ. This sequence joins TRBV4-2 and TRBJ2-4, with 8 bases that match TRBD2. This TCR derives from a man in his forties or fifties in good health and CMV-seronegative. Sequenced material: PBMCs. CDR3 coding DNA: TGTGCCAGCAGCCCGGCGGGGGGTGGCGCCAAAAACATTCAGTACTTC. Protein: CASSPAGGGAKNIQYF.